The 16 T cell receptor beta chains below all came from one sample that was sequenced in a study of vaccination effects on CD4 cells after COVID-19. Some clones are missing from TCRdb's copy, which holds only in-frame ones; the method was immunoSEQ multiplex PCR. The table includes about 58,000 clones, about 80% detected once. CD4+ T cell isolation took place after nine to eleven days of culture. For these receptors, no antigen is known. This specimen consisted of CD4+ T cells from PBMCs cultured without peptide, obtained before COVID-19 vaccination. These receptors were collected from a human donor who received a COVID-19 vaccine.

The sample holds one count of this clone. V is TRBV5-6 and J is TRBJ2-5; no reliable D call. Germline V CDR1 and CDR2: SGHDT, YYEEEE. Trimming took off 4 bases at V and 1 base at J, with 11 bases between the two ends. This CDR3 is 14 amino acids long. As DNA, the CDR3 is TGTGCCAGCAGCGGCCTTCGGGCCCAAGAGACCCAGTACTTC. This gives the protein CASSGLRAQETQYF.

The rearrangement joins TRBV3-1 (or the pseudogene TRBV3-2) to TRBJ1-5; D is unclear. V lost 5 bases to trimming and J lost 2 bases, with 13 bases between them. In germline, CDR1 is LGHDT, CDR2 YNNKEL (reference sequence). The CDR3 runs to 15 residues. The CDR3 DNA sequence: TGTGCCAGCAGCTCGCGCCCCGGGGGCAATCAGCCCCAGCATTTT. It specifies CASSSRPGGNQPQHF.

In its sample, this clone was seen once. The CDR3, as DNA: TGTGCCAGCAGCAAAGGCATGGGAATGAGGGGCCCCTACAATGAGCAGTTCTTC. It codes for CASSKGMGMRGPYNEQFF. The chain combines TRBV21-1 with TRBJ2-1. TRBV21-1 is a listed pseudogene. This CDR3 is built from 18 residues.

This chain uses TRBV6-1 with TRBJ1-5; D remains ambiguous. The germline CDR1 and CDR2 sequences are MNHNS and SASEGT. This CDR3 has 14 amino acids. Trimming took 6 bases from V and 9 from J, leaving 18 bases between them. The DNA for the CDR3 is TGTGCCAGCAGCTCCAGAGGTGGCGGACGGCCCCAGCATTTT. The encoded protein is CASSSRGGGRPQHF.

CDR3 protein: CSVETGGRYEQFF. The CDR3 DNA is TGCAGCGTTGAGACAGGGGGTAGGTATGAGCAGTTCTTC. J is TRBJ2-1 and V is TRBV29-1, with 9 bases fitting TRBD1. Losses at the gene ends were 3 bases for V and 8 bases for J; bases not matched to a gene: 5. Looked up from germline, CDR1 is SQVTM and CDR2 is ANQGSEA. This CDR3 is built from 13 residues.

The chain links TRBV2 to TRBJ1-4, with a tentative D call TRBD1 (5 bases). CDR3 length: 15 residues. Trimming shortened V by 2 bases and J by 5 bases, and 12 bases separated the two germline ends. Germline CDR1 and CDR2: SNHLY and FYNNEI. The CDR3 loop is CASSEFGGENEKLFF. The CDR3 DNA follows: TGTGCCAGCAGTGAATTTGGGGGGGAGAATGAAAAACTGTTTTTT.

This clone showed up just once. The J gene is TRBJ1-1, the V gene TRBV18; weak D call: TRBD1 (5 bases). The CDR3 consists of 14 residues. CDR1 KGHSH and CDR2 LQKENI come from the germline V gene. Trimming stripped 2 bases from V and 4 bases from J, with 11 bases between. DNA for the CDR3: TGTGCCAGCTCACCAGGGACGGGGCGCACTGAAGCTTTCTTT. The encoded protein is CASSPGTGRTEAFF.

The V gene is TRBV19, the J gene TRBJ1-6; D is ambiguous. Germline V lookup: CDR1 LNHDA, CDR2 SQIVND (reference sequence). V dropped 1 base and J dropped 8 bases, with 9 bases sitting between them. The CDR3 contains 14 residues. This CDR3 is CASSIVKRDSPLHF. The CDR3 nucleotides read TGTGCCAGTAGTATAGTGAAGCGAGATTCACCCCTCCACTTT.

The V call is TRBV7-8, the J call TRBJ1-5; TRBD1 matches at 9 bases. This CDR3 contains 20 residues. Looked up from germline, CDR1 is SGHVS and CDR2 is FQNEAQ. V trimming: 5 bases; J trimming: 0 bases; junction bases outside the gene matches: 17. The DNA for the CDR3 is TGTGCCAGCAGCGATCGGCGATCGGGACAGGGATTCTATAGCAATCAGCCCCAGCATTTT. Translating gives CASSDRRSGQGFYSNQPQHF.

J is TRBJ2-5 and V is TRBV9; 8 nucleotides agree with TRBD2. V gave up 1 base and J gave up 1 base; unmatched junction bases: 6. Looked up from germline, CDR1 is SGDLS and CDR2 is YYNGEE. The CDR3 spans 16 residues. The DNA of the CDR3 is TGTGCCAGCAGCGTATACGACGGGGGGGTCCAAGAGACCCAGTACTTC. Residues: CASSVYDGGVQETQYF.

The CDR3 spells CASRGGTEGYYGYTF. Written as DNA, the CDR3 is TGTGCCAGCAGAGGGGGTACGGAGGGGTACTATGGCTACACCTTC. The rearrangement uses TRBV6-5 and TRBJ1-2, with D tentatively TRBD1 (6 bases). Trimming removed 6 bases from V and 3 bases from J, with 17 bases in between. The length of the CDR3 is 15 residues. Germline V lookup: CDR1 MNHEY, CDR2 SVGAGI.

This clone was observed a handful of times. This chain's CDR3 is CASSPDSYSGNTIYF. DNA for the CDR3: TGCGCCAGCAGCCCCGACAGCTACTCTGGAAACACCATATATTTT. The rearrangement joins TRBV5-1 to TRBJ1-3, with D possibly being TRBD1 (5 bases). The CDR3 is 15 amino acids. The germline V gene has CDR1 SGHRS and CDR2 YFSETQ. Trimming took 4 bases from V and 0 from J, leaving 11 bases between them.

The chain has TRBV25-1 and TRBJ1-4, with D unresolved. V gave up 0 bases and J gave up 8 bases, with 16 bases separating them. Germline CDR1 reads MGHDK; CDR2 reads SYGVNS. This CDR3 is built from 16 residues. The CDR3 DNA reads TGTGCCAGCAGTGAATATAGGGCGGGGTCAGAAGAAAAACTGTTTTTT. Protein product: CASSEYRAGSEEKLFF. The variable domain in full, completed from reference TRBV25-1 and TRBJ1-4, reads EADIYQTPRYLVIGTGKKITLECSQTMGHDKMYWYQQDPGMELHLIHYSYGVNSTEKGDLSSESTVSRIRTEHFPLTLESARPSHTSQYLCASSEYRAGSEEKLFFGSGTQLSVL.

The V gene is TRBV19, the J gene TRBJ1-1, with 8 bases fitting TRBD1. The CDR3 runs 17 residues. V shed 3 bases and J 3 bases; nucleotides not matched to a gene: 12. In germline, CDR1 is LNHDA, CDR2 SQIVND (reference sequence). CDR3 nucleotides: TGTGCCAGTAGTATCGACAGGGGCTTTCGGGTCGACACTGAAGCTTTCTTT. Its translation: CASSIDRGFRVDTEAFF.

In DNA form, the CDR3 reads TGTGCCAGCAGCTTGGAAGGGATACGAGGTGAAAAACTGTTTTTT. Translation: CASSLEGIRGEKLFF. This sequence joins TRBV5-8 and TRBJ1-4; D gene unclear. V was trimmed by 0 bases and J by 7 bases, leaving 13 bases between them. There are 15 residues in the CDR3. Germline V gene sequence: CDR1 SGHTS, CDR2 YDEGEE. The entire variable domain, with the rest obtained from reference TRBV5-8 and TRBJ1-4, is as follows: EAGVTQSPTHLIKTRGQQATLRCSPISGHTSVYWYQQALGLGLQFLLWYDEGEERNRGNFPPRFSGRQFPNYSSELNVNALELEDSALYLCASSLEGIRGEKLFFGSGTQLSVL.

The V gene is TRBV6-5, the J gene TRBJ1-4, with a tentative D call TRBD1 (6 bases). With 0 bases removed from V and 10 bases from J, the gap between germline ends came to 15 bases. This CDR3 spans 15 amino acids. The germline gives CDR1 MNHEY, CDR2 SVGAGI. The CDR3 sequence: CASSYSSSPRGKLFF. The CDR3 DNA is TGTGCCAGCAGTTACTCTTCCTCTCCCAGGGGAAAACTGTTTTTT.